This T cell receptor beta chain derives from a study of CD8 T cells in Susac syndrome. Study-wide results and limits: As acknowledged by the study, its TCR sequencing and HLA analysis included a relatively small number of individuals.

About this clonotype itself: Its antigen is not identified.

V lost 4 bases to trimming and J lost 7 bases; unmatched junction nucleotides: 5. Germline lookup yields CDR1 MNHNS and CDR2 SASEGT. The CDR3 is 14 amino acids. Reverse transcription of 0.5 to 1 ug RNA was performed with random hexamers. Multiplex immunoSEQ PCR targeted 54 Vbeta and 13 Jbeta TCR beta segments. One entry per CDR3 protein, called by TCRdb with MiXCR from the immunoSEQ multiplex PCR reads. The sample includes about 150,000 distinct CDR3 sequences, approximately 93% of them seen just once. The multiple sclerosis controls were treatment-naive patients, and their relapsing-remitting disease was stable or active. CD8+ and CD4+ T cells were negatively isolated; TEMRA cells were FACS-enriched.

Sample: CD4+ T cells from PBMCs. V usage is TRBV6-1 and J usage is TRBJ1-5, with 9 bases fitting TRBD1. This clonotype originated in a human donor with multiple sclerosis. This chain's CDR3 is CASSGNRGRQPQHF. DNA for the CDR3: TGTGCCAGCAGTGGGAACAGGGGGCGACAGCCCCAGCATTTT.